The 30 T cell receptor beta chains in this list originate from one sample, sequenced in a study of cytomegalovirus exposure and HLA in healthy donors. It was with 60 Vbeta and 13 Jbeta primers that the PCR ran. The repertoire was sequenced with immunoSEQ multiplex PCR; TCRdb's copy has only in-frame clones and lacks some. This table holds about 170,000 clones, approximately 72% found once. Sequencing input: PBMCs. The receptors shown here come from a female donor in good health and CMV-seronegative.

The CDR3 coding sequence is TGTGCCTGGAGTGTAGAAGGAGCTATCAATTCACCCCTCCACTTT. This codes for CAWSVEGAINSPLHF. The chain carries TRBV30 and TRBJ1-6; D is unclear. V was clipped by 0 bases and J by 7 bases, with 13 bases between them. Germline CDR1 is GTSNPN and CDR2 is SVGIG (reference sequence). This CDR3 has 15 amino acids.

The chain is built from TRBV28 and TRBJ1-4; TRBD1 aligns across 7 bases. V lost 5 bases and J lost 8; bases outside the gene matches: 8. CDR1 and CDR2 from the germline V gene are MDHEN and SYDVKM. The CDR3 has 14 residues. DNA for the CDR3: TGTGCCAGCAGTCAACCCGGGACAGACGAAAAACTGTTTTTT. Translation: CASSQPGTDEKLFF.

The chain carries TRBV5-5 and TRBJ1-1; D not certain. V lost 7 bases, J lost 8 bases, and 15 bases lay in between. Per germline, CDR1 SGHKS and CDR2 YYEKEE (reference sequence). The CDR3 extends over 12 amino acids. CDR3 loop: CASQYEPGEAFF. CDR3 bases: TGTGCCAGCCAATACGAACCGGGGGAAGCTTTCTTT.

The chain employs TRBV9 and TRBJ1-3, with TRBD1 matching 7 bases. The CDR3 has 14 amino acids. Germline CDR1 and CDR2: SGDLS and YYNGEE. V shed 4 bases and J 2 bases; nucleotides not matched to a gene: 3. CDR3 region: CASSPDRAGNTIYF. The DNA of the CDR3 is TGTGCCAGCAGCCCCGACAGGGCTGGAAACACCATATATTTT.

The chain employs TRBV5-1 and TRBJ1-5; D possibly corresponds to TRBD1 (5 bases). The germline CDR1 and CDR2 sequences are SGHRS and YFSETQ. Trimming took off 0 bases at V and 8 bases at J, with 15 bases between the two ends. The CDR3 is made up of 15 amino acids. CDR3 DNA sequence: TGCGCCAGCAGCTTGGCAGGGTCCGGTTGGGAGCCCCAGCATTTT. It encodes CASSLAGSGWEPQHF.

This clone was counted between two and nine times. This chain joins TRBV6-5 and TRBJ2-5; no reliable D call. V lost 6 bases to trimming and J lost 0 bases, with 5 bases between them. This CDR3 contains 12 residues. CDR1 is MNHEY, CDR2 SVGAGI, per germline. In nucleotides, the CDR3 is TGTGCCAGCAGCCACAACCAAGAGACCCAGTACTTC. It specifies CASSHNQETQYF.

This clone came up a few times. The chain joins TRBV12-1 to TRBJ1-1; TRBD1, as called in the table, went unchecked against the DNA. TRBV12-1 is a pseudogene segment. This CDR3 has 16 residues. CDR3: CASSCRDRGLNTEAFF. The CDR3 DNA reads TGTGCCAGCAGCTGCCGGGACAGGGGATTGAACACTGAAGCTTTCTTT.

The sample holds one count of this clone. This chain uses TRBV2 with TRBJ1-2; perhaps TRBD1 as D (5 bases). Germline-derived CDR1 and CDR2 are SNHLY and FYNNEI. V lost 4 bases and J 1 base, leaving 10 bases between the germline ends. The CDR3 spans 14 residues. The CDR3 DNA is TGTGCCAGCAGTGCCTGGGGGGTTAACTATGGCTACACCTTC. Its protein is CASSAWGVNYGYTF.

V is TRBV29-1 and J is TRBJ2-3; D is unresolved. CDR3 length: 12 residues. CDR1 and CDR2 from the germline V gene are SQVTM and ANQGSEA. V was shortened by 3 bases and J by 0 bases, with 4 bases between the two germline ends. CDR3 coding DNA: TGCAGCGTTGACCTAAGCACAGATACGCAGTATTTT. Translation: CSVDLSTDTQYF.

The chain joins TRBV2 to TRBJ1-5; the D gene is possibly TRBD1 (6 bases). The V end was cut by 6 bases, the J end by 4 bases, with 13 bases between. From germline, CDR1 is SNHLY and CDR2 FYNNEI. The length of the CDR3 is 14 residues. This CDR3 reads CASRGDTLNQPQHF. CDR3 coding DNA: TGTGCCAGCAGAGGGGACACCTTAAATCAGCCCCAGCATTTT.

The rearrangement joins TRBV6-5 to TRBJ1-6; D might be TRBD1 (5 bases). Per germline, CDR1 MNHEY and CDR2 SVGAGI. This CDR3 is built from 12 residues. Between the trimmed V and J ends, which lost 4 bases and 14 bases, there was a span of 12 bases. Written as DNA, the CDR3 is TGTGCCAGCAGTTGGGTTGGGGCCACCCTCCACTTT. It specifies CASSWVGATLHF.

The V and J genes are TRBV9 and TRBJ1-1; TRBD1 aligns across 7 bases. Germline CDR1 SGDLS, CDR2 YYNGEE. The CDR3 runs 13 residues. V lost 4 bases to trimming and J lost 6 bases; unmatched junction nucleotides: 6. CDR3 in amino acids: CASSPTGSAEAFF. CDR3 DNA: TGTGCCAGCAGCCCGACAGGGAGCGCTGAAGCTTTCTTT.

The chain has TRBV9 and TRBJ1-1, with 12 bases aligning to TRBD1. V trimming: 3 bases; J trimming: 11 bases; junction bases outside the gene matches: 5. Looked up from germline, CDR1 is SGDLS and CDR2 is YYNGEE. This CDR3 is built from 13 residues. CDR3 in amino acids: CASSEGQGAKAFF. The CDR3 DNA reads as TGTGCCAGCAGCGAGGGACAGGGGGCGAAGGCTTTCTTT.

The chain uses TRBV4-1 and TRBJ1-5, with D tentatively TRBD1 (5 bases). Trimming took off 0 bases at V and 6 bases at J, with 12 bases between the two ends. The CDR3 is made up of 15 amino acids. Germline V CDR1 and CDR2: MGHRA, YSYEKL. The CDR3 is CASSQDQGGSQPQHF. DNA of the CDR3: TGCGCCAGCAGCCAAGATCAGGGAGGGAGTCAGCCCCAGCATTTT.

The chain couples TRBV2 to TRBJ1-2, with 9 nucleotides matching TRBD1. This CDR3 has 19 residues. With V trimmed by 7 bases and J by 0 bases, 18 bases remained unmatched. The germline gives CDR1 SNHLY, CDR2 FYNNEI. The CDR3 sequence is CASMEFIRDRVSSNYGYTF. DNA of the CDR3: TGTGCCAGCATGGAGTTCATCCGGGACAGGGTATCATCTAACTATGGCTACACCTTC.

J is TRBJ1-2 and V is TRBV9; no definite D call. Germline V gene lookup returns CDR1 SGDLS and CDR2 YYNGEE. V lost 2 bases to trimming and J lost 2 bases, with 7 bases between them. The CDR3 is 13 amino acids. The CDR3 sequence: CASSVEGNYGYTF. The CDR3 bases are TGTGCCAGCAGCGTCGAGGGCAACTATGGCTACACCTTC.

This clone has only a few counts. The rearrangement joins TRBV6-5 to TRBJ2-2; D not certain. The V end lost 6 bases, the J end lost 7 bases, and 15 bases lay between the germline ends. Per the germline V gene, CDR1 is MNHEY and CDR2 is SVGAGI. The length of the CDR3 is 14 residues. The CDR3: CASSQVDTGGELFF. CDR3 nucleotide sequence: TGTGCCAGCAGCCAAGTAGACACTGGCGGGGAGCTGTTTTTT.

The chain couples TRBV27 to TRBJ2-6; D gene unclear. Germline CDR1 and CDR2: MNHEY and SMNVEV (reference sequence). With 10 bases removed from V and 1 base from J, the gap between germline ends came to 17 bases. CDR3 length: 16 amino acids. The CDR3 loop reads CATSRTLLSGANVLTF. CDR3 in DNA: TGTGCCACCTCAAGAACTCTTCTTTCTGGGGCCAACGTCCTGACTTTC.

Notes on this clone: Other DNA sequences in the sample encode the same CDR3. The chain has TRBV9 and TRBJ1-2; TRBD1 agrees at 7 bases. Germline trimming cut 1 base from V and 7 bases from J; bases unmatched to any gene: 1. In germline, CDR1 is SGDLS, CDR2 YYNGEE. This CDR3 spans 12 amino acids. The CDR3 loop reads CASSVSGGGYTF. The DNA for the CDR3 is TGTGCCAGCAGCGTATCAGGGGGTGGCTACACCTTC.

V is TRBV4-1 and J is TRBJ1-2, with no clear D. CDR3 size: 17 residues. Trimming shortened V by 0 bases and J by 7 bases, and 21 bases separated the two germline ends. CDR1 MGHRA and CDR2 YSYEKL come from the germline V gene. The CDR3, as DNA: TGCGCCAGCAGCCAAGAGGCCCCTTCACATGAGGGTGGTGGCTACACCTTC. This encodes CASSQEAPSHEGGGYTF.

The chain links TRBV11-1 to TRBJ1-1; D gene ambiguous. V lost 1 base and J lost 5, with 14 bases in between. The CDR3 has 15 amino acids. In germline, CDR1 is SGHAT, CDR2 FQDESV (reference sequence). CDR3 bases: TGTGCCAGCAGCTTAGGGGGAAGAGGGAGGACTGAAGCTTTCTTT. Protein sequence: CASSLGGRGRTEAFF.

V and J are TRBV19 and TRBJ1-6; 9 bases align to TRBD1. Germline loops: CDR1 LNHDA, CDR2 SQIVND (reference sequence). The CDR3 consists of 14 residues. The trim removed 4 bases at V and 10 bases at J, leaving 5 bases unmatched. This chain's CDR3 is CASSNRGLWSPLHF. The CDR3 bases are TGTGCCAGTAGTAACAGGGGGCTTTGGTCACCCCTCCACTTT.

The chain combines TRBV6-1 with TRBJ2-7; TRBD2 is a possible D gene (5 bases). The CDR3 sequence is 15 residues long. V lost 0 bases to trimming and J lost 0 bases, with 9 bases between them. Germline V lookup: CDR1 MNHNS, CDR2 SASEGT. Written as DNA, the CDR3 is TGTGCCAGCAGTGAAGCGAGCGGTTACTCCTACGAGCAGTACTTC. As protein: CASSEASGYSYEQYF.

The chain has TRBV11-2 and TRBJ1-2; the D gene is possibly TRBD1 (6 bases). The CDR3 runs 14 residues. From germline, CDR1 is SGHAT and CDR2 FQNNGV. With 3 bases removed from V and 1 base from J, the gap between germline ends came to 9 bases. The CDR3: CASSFLDSNYGYTF. The CDR3 region has the DNA TGTGCCAGCAGCTTCCTGGACAGTAACTATGGCTACACCTTC.

CDR3 region: CASSEGGWRANSGNTIYF. The CDR3 nucleotides read TGTGCCAGCAGTGAAGGGGGCTGGAGGGCAAACTCTGGAAACACCATATATTTT. The J gene is TRBJ1-3, the V gene TRBV2, with TRBD1 as a possible D gene (5 bases). In germline, CDR1 is SNHLY, CDR2 FYNNEI. V was pared by 1 base and J by 0 bases, with 16 bases between. This CDR3 region has 18 residues.

The chain combines TRBV19 with TRBJ1-1; D not resolved. The CDR3 has 14 amino acids. Germline-derived CDR1 and CDR2 are LNHDA and SQIVND (reference sequence). Trimming pared 4 bases from V and 0 bases from J, leaving 9 bases between. The CDR3 reads CASSKQSVNTEAFF. The DNA of the CDR3 is TGTGCCAGTAGTAAACAGAGTGTGAACACTGAAGCTTTCTTT.

This clone showed up just once. The chain joins TRBV5-4 to TRBJ1-2; tentatively, D is TRBD1 (5 bases). This CDR3 is built from 14 residues. Germline CDR1 is SGHNT and CDR2 is YYREEE (reference sequence). V dropped 3 bases and J dropped 5 bases, with 14 bases sitting between them. The CDR3 nucleotides are TGTGCCAGCAGCTACAGGACCGACTCTTATGGCTACACCTTC. Its protein is CASSYRTDSYGYTF.

V gene TRBV27 combines with J gene TRBJ2-3, with TRBD2 matching 10 bases. With V trimmed by 4 bases and J by 10 bases, 5 bases remained unmatched. The CDR3 totals 13 residues. Germline V gene sequence: CDR1 MNHEY, CDR2 SMNVEV (reference sequence). The CDR3 region has the DNA TGTGCCAGCAGTTCGGGACTAGCGATGGCGCAGTATTTT. Protein sequence: CASSSGLAMAQYF.

V gene TRBV10-3 combines with J gene TRBJ1-1; D is possibly TRBD1 (5 bases). Trimming removed 5 bases from V and 0 bases from J, with 13 bases in between. The CDR3 has 15 amino acids. Germline V gene data show CDR1 as ENHRY and CDR2 as SYGVKD. The CDR3 protein is CAISSTAIMNTEAFF. Written as DNA, the CDR3 is TGTGCCATCAGTTCGACAGCTATCATGAACACTGAAGCTTTCTTT.

This clone was seen more than once but under ten times. The CDR3 bases are TGTGCCAGCAGCTTAATCGTCGGCGGGGTTCAATACAATGAGCAGTTCTTC. Amino acid sequence: CASSLIVGGVQYNEQFF. This chain connects TRBV7-6 to TRBJ2-1; possible D gene TRBD2, 6 bases. The CDR3 consists of 17 residues. Germline V gene lookup returns CDR1 SGHVS and CDR2 FNYEAQ. V lost 2 bases to trimming and J lost 4 bases, with 18 bases between them.